This T cell receptor beta chain was observed in a study of cytomegalovirus exposure and HLA in healthy donors (TCRdb year 2017). Regarding the complete study: According to an earlier analysis of a few hundred of the donors, 150 million to 200 million T cells yielded 100 million or so unique TCR beta sequences and approximately 300 Gb of sequence data. In a later analysis, previously published TCR beta repertoires from 600 to 850 donors were re-analyzed and high-resolution HLA genotyping was added so that TCR occurrence patterns could be studied. All discovery cohort repertoires had been generated using a single sequencing platform. High-throughput TCR immunosequencing, statistical association of individual TCRs with disease status, and machine learning were combined to predict cytomegalovirus infection status. A later genetic analysis used genome-wide SNP genotypes for about three fifths of the 666 donors, treating that subset as a discovery cohort. Of the 350 to 450 genotyped donors, 81% were placed in the genetic ancestry cluster associated with self-reported Caucasian donors. The later analysis used no new phenotypic data to find candidate immune exposures, relying instead on TCR beta sequences and their occurrence across donors. The T cell repertoires of several hundred subjects were profiled by immunosequencing and related to cytomegalovirus serostatus. An earlier analysis of fewer than 700 of the donors applied high-throughput TCR beta sequencing to assess whether each TCR beta V gene segment acted as functional or pseudogenic. Both class I and class II loci were covered by HLA typing, at four-digit resolution. About five DR-DQ haplotypes were treated as single units for association and clustering because of strong linkage in the cohort. Roughly 290 gigabases of sequencing data and tens of millions of unique TCR sequences made up an early release that covered approximately 620 HLA-typed donors. Typing coverage varied by locus: about 620-630 donors for A, B, C, DRB1 and DQB1; 522 for DQA1; more than 600 for DPA1; 400 to 480 for DPB1. Donor age, sex, ethnicity and CMV serostatus were collected together with the repertoire data. Across some 400 genotyped donors of the cohort, an average of about 250,000 unique TCR beta nucleotide sequences per donor were sequenced, and 15% to 20% of those sequences were non-productive. Along with the roughly 610-subject first cohort, a separate validation cohort of over a hundred different subjects was used. The study aimed to test whether cataloging public T cell receptors could reveal signatures of past pathogen exposure. Results and caveats for the whole study, not just this receptor: A further reported finding was that TCR beta sequences accurately predicted the HLA-A and HLA-B alleles for most subjects in the first cohort. Roughly uniform sequencing depth across donors was assumed in presence/absence analyses, although this assumption may not hold. The classifier was reported to diagnose cytomegalovirus status with high specificity and sensitivity in both the original cohort and the validation cohort. A later genetic analysis associated a missense DCLRE1C variant with V-gene and J-gene trimming of TCR beta chains, and an independent cohort replicated the association. Most TCR sequences were observed very rarely across donors, whereas some public TCRs were present in many individuals. The only immune exposure information available for the cohort was CMV serostatus. Strong co-occurrence of HLA alleles, especially DR and DQ, made assigning TCR associations to individual alleles difficult. A later genetic analysis reported fewer N-insertions in productive TCRs among donors in an Asian-associated ancestry cluster than the approximately 670-donor mean. The 87-base-pair reads could not distinguish some IMGT-functional V segments, including TRBV6-2 and TRBV6-3, so those segments were excluded. At a false discovery rate of 0.05, a later analysis linked around 15,000 TCR beta sequences to specific HLA alleles. In a later analysis, the rate of TCR association differed among HLA loci, with DRB1 alleles having the most associated TCRs and HLA-C alleles having the fewest. In vitro tests confirmed that three of the cytomegalovirus-associated TCR beta chains recognize cytomegalovirus antigens. Linkage disequilibrium might explain the correlated functional status among segregating V segments, but an unknown experimental factor could not be excluded. The authors suggested that the approach could potentially be generalized to other disease states and immunological phenotypes. Because HLA typing was unavailable for some donors at each locus, only the typed subset was used in association tests. In an earlier analysis of some 500 of the donors, most TCR beta V segments appeared in productive rearrangements about 87% or about 30% of the time, broadly matching IMGT annotations. In the study, roughly 160 TCR beta chains were listed as associated with cytomegalovirus. A cluster of highly shared sequence variants was judged likely to be a technical artifact of the sequencing pipeline. According to a later analysis, parvovirus B19, influenza, CMV and Epstein-Barr virus appeared linked to several top co-occurrence clusters. In a later analysis, HLA-associated TCR beta chains were found to be more clonally expanded and to have lower generation probabilities than equally common non-associated chains. This cohort had only TCR beta chains sequenced, and the lack of alpha or paired-chain data limited which features could be detected. Approximately 18 rarely observed V segments, including chromosome 9 orphons, were excluded from the earlier analysis of almost 600 of the donors because counts were too low. According to a later analysis, most CMV-associated TCR beta chains appeared to be HLA-restricted, and the HLA associations seemed to be driven largely by CMV exposure.

A remark on this clone: No antigen is known for it. The record has no base qualities; no much larger clone is one base away.

The cohort consisted of hundreds of healthy bone marrow donors. At the time of sampling, all cohort members were nominally healthy, though unrecorded immune exposures were likely present. The donor was CMV seronegative and was included in the group of a few hundred seronegative cohort members. A peripheral blood sample was provided by each donor, and peripheral blood mononuclear cells were used for TCR beta sequencing. The Qiagen DNeasy Blood Extraction Kit was used to extract genomic DNA from the blood cell samples. After removal of 6 bases from V and 10 bases from J, the junction retains 5 bases not matched to a gene. Looking up the germline V gene yields CDR1 MNHEY and CDR2 SVGAGI. Its CDR3 holds 12 amino acids, cysteine through phenylalanine. Only the CDR3 DNA stays, 36 bases, in frame from base 1. The library was built by means of the immunoSEQ multiplex PCR assay. The multiplex PCR relied on a mix of 60 forward primers for TCR Vbeta segments and 13 reverse primers for TCR Jbeta segments. Amplification of the CDR3 region of rearranged TCR beta genes was performed with a multiplex PCR assay on genomic DNA. The amplified TCR beta libraries were sequenced on the Illumina HiSeq System as 87-base-pair reads. Per the original workflow: Across the 600 to 700 repertoires, a later analysis counted approximately 83 million unique TCR beta chains, 8.5 million to 12 million of which were shared by at least two donors. To remove PCR and sequencing errors, raw reads were error-corrected and collapsed into unique sequences using a nearest-neighbor algorithm that merged closely related sequences. To assign V, D and J gene segments, CDR3 sequences were aligned to IMGT reference sequences. Each retained sequence needed at least a six-nucleotide match to both a V gene segment and a J gene segment. Rearrangements were classified as productive when the CDR3 lacked stop codons and remained in frame with V and J, and all other rearrangements were classified as non-productive. Following IMGT convention, CDR3 was defined as the stretch from the second conserved V-encoded cysteine up to the conserved J-encoded phenylalanine. The earlier analysis of 450 to 750 of the donors excluded any sequence lacking an unambiguous match to a single V gene segment. An earlier analysis of 550 to 650 of the donors classified V segments as functional when productive rearrangements were above 56.7% and as segregating when the standard deviation between donors was above 5%. A statistical classification framework was built for diagnosing cytomegalovirus status from the catalog of TCR beta chain sequences. In a later analysis, V and J genes were assigned by comparing TCR nucleotide sequences against IMGT/GENE-DB human TR gene sequences. A later analysis assigned CDR3 sequences and most-parsimonious VDJ recombination scenarios with the TCRdist pipeline. In a later analysis, every TCR beta chain was defined by the combination of its CDR3 amino acid sequence and its V-gene family, and reads without a unique V-gene family were dropped. To address suspected cross-contamination and a sequencing artifact, a later analysis removed 592 highly shared, low-generation-probability nucleotide sequences. In a later analysis, a clonal expansion index was calculated for each public chain from normalized within-repertoire ranks of inferred template counts. In a later analysis, generation probabilities were computed using a VDJ recombination model fitted to out-of-frame rearrangements, and the results were checked against IGoR. Hypergeometric tests were used in a later analysis to score TCR-TCR, TCR-HLA and TCR-CMV co-occurrence, with a repertoire-size bias correction applied to the TCR pairs. A later analysis estimated false discovery rates by permuting HLA or CMV assignments 20 times. A later analysis grouped co-occurring TCRs with DBSCAN, adding TCRdist sequence similarity when clustering within HLA-allele-positive subsets. Repertoires with fewer than 30,000 or more than 120,000 public chains, plus five repertoires with anomalous nucleotide sharing, were excluded from co-occurrence clustering. Not all clones reach the TCRdb copy of this immuneACCESS table, which keeps in-frame sequences only. Checked studies attribute under half of the gap to unresolved V genes and leave the rest unexplained. The DNA was the basis for D and trimming; V, J and clone size are from that table. For this sample there are roughly 100,000 clones; approximately 87% appear just once. Clones ranked in the top ten supply just over 2.5% of the sample.

This chain is built from TRBV6-5 and TRBJ2-1, and TRBD2 matches 8 of the central bases. This receptor was identified in a middle-aged man in good health and CMV-seronegative. Sequenced material: PBMCs. The DNA is as follows: TGTGCCAGCAGCTCGGGGGGGCGGGAGCAGTTCTTC. It translates as CASSSGGREQFF.